What follows are 14 T cell receptor beta chains derived from one specimen sequenced in a study of CD8+ T cells in alopecia areata. Treatment specified: oral pan-JAK inhibitor, 5-10 mg twice daily. RNA extraction was followed by reverse transcription into cDNA, which acted as the sequencing template. TCRdb's copy holds only in-frame clones and misses some; the assay was immunoSEQ multiplex PCR. The profile covers 200,000 to 250,000 clones, with more than 30% appearing a single time and 0.48% taken by the ten largest. The sample here was CD4+ T cells sorted from blood, taken at approximately week 30, from a patient treated with tofacitinib. These receptors all come from a human donor with alopecia areata.

This clone appeared a few times. The chain links TRBV15 to TRBJ2-3; D ambiguous. Germline loops: CDR1 LNHNV, CDR2 YYDKDF (reference sequence). Trimming left V 0 bases short and J 3 bases short, with 10 bases between. This CDR3 has 15 residues. CDR3 region: CATSRDKSGTDTQYF. DNA for the CDR3: TGTGCCACCAGCAGAGATAAGAGTGGGACAGATACGCAGTATTTT.

Comments on this clone: One end of the junction is discordant with germline, which a read error may explain. The rearrangement uses TRBV30 and TRBJ1-2; TRBD1 might be the D (5 bases). The germline gives CDR1 GTSNPN, CDR2 SVGIG (reference sequence). The CDR3 has 11 amino acids. CDR3: CAWSAPGHLSF. As DNA, the CDR3 is TGTGCCTGGAGTGCCCCCGGACATCTGTCTTTC.

The table lists this clone with a few counts. The V call is TRBV5-1, the J call TRBJ2-7; the D call may be TRBD1 or TRBD2 (6 bases each). Germline CDR1 and CDR2: SGHRS and YFSETQ. This CDR3 spans 12 amino acids. V was clipped by 7 bases and J by 5 bases, with 13 bases between them. The CDR3 DNA reads as TGCGCCAGCCGGGGGCAGGTCCACGAGCAGTACTTC. It is translated as CASRGQVHEQYF.

This clone occurred a few times. V gene TRBV28 combines with J gene TRBJ1-4, with D perhaps TRBD1 (5 bases). Germline loops: CDR1 MDHEN, CDR2 SYDVKM. V was trimmed by 6 bases and J by 4 bases, leaving 9 bases between them. The CDR3 runs 13 residues. As DNA, the CDR3 is TGTGCCAGCAGCCCGGGGCTTAATGAAAAACTGTTTTTT. Its protein product is CASSPGLNEKLFF. Variable domain in full (rest from reference TRBV28 and TRBJ1-4): DVKVTQSSRYLVKRTGEKVFLECVQDMDHENMFWYRQDPGLGLRLIYFSYDVKMKEKGDIPEGYSVSREKKERFSLILESASTNQTSMYLCASSPGLNEKLFFGSGTQLSVL.

The chain recombines TRBV29-1 with TRBJ1-2, with 7 bases matching TRBD1. The CDR3 spans 12 residues. J was trimmed by 6 bases and V by 4 bases; bases with no gene match: 5. The V gene's germline CDR1 is SQVTM and CDR2 ANQGSEA. The CDR3 DNA sequence: TGCAGCGTTGTACAGGGGAGCGATGGCTACACCTTC. It translates to CSVVQGSDGYTF.

This clone was counted between two and nine times. The chain links TRBV6-1 to TRBJ2-7; 7 nucleotides align to TRBD1. The CDR3 covers 12 residues. Germline V CDR1 and CDR2: MNHNS, SASEGT. V shed 8 bases and J 4 bases; nucleotides not matched to a gene: 5. This CDR3 is CASSGTVYEQYF. The CDR3 region has the DNA TGTGCCAGCTCCGGGACAGTTTACGAGCAGTACTTC.

The rearrangement links TRBV15 to TRBJ1-2; the D gene is possibly TRBD1 (5 bases). Per germline, CDR1 LNHNV and CDR2 YYDKDF (reference sequence). V lost 0 bases and J 7 bases, leaving 21 bases between the germline ends. CDR3 size: 17 residues. The CDR3 sequence: CATSRDRGRVLDFGYTF. The CDR3 nucleotides are TGTGCCACCAGCAGAGATCGGGGCAGGGTCCTTGACTTTGGCTACACCTTC. Full variable domain (missing parts from reference TRBV15 and TRBJ1-2): DAMVIQNPRYQVTQFGKPVTLSCSQTLNHNVMYWYQQKSSQAPKLLFHYYDKDFNNEADTPDNFQSRRPNTSFCFLDIRSPGLGDTAMYLCATSRDRGRVLDFGYTFGSGTRLTVV.

This clone was seen once. The chain has TRBV6-5 and TRBJ2-7; 7 bases are a match to TRBD1. The CDR3 covers 13 residues. From germline, CDR1 is MNHEY and CDR2 SVGAGI. Trimming took 8 bases from V and 0 from J; bases not matched to a gene: 4. The CDR3 DNA reads as TGTGCCAGCGCGCCAGGGGGCTCCTACGAGCAGTACTTC. This sequence encodes CASAPGGSYEQYF.

This clone occurred a few times. V and J are TRBV5-6 and TRBJ2-2, with D possibly TRBD1 on 6 matching bases. The CDR3 consists of 12 residues. Germline CDR1 is SGHDT and CDR2 is YYEEEE. V was clipped by 4 bases and J by 9 bases, with 10 bases between them. The CDR3 protein is CASSHRDRELFF. For the CDR3, the DNA is TGTGCCAGCAGCCACCGGGACAGGGAGCTGTTTTTT.

This clone was observed at least ten times. The sample carries other DNA sequences with the same CDR3. The V gene is TRBV27, the J gene TRBJ1-1; TRBD1 is a possible D gene (6 bases). The CDR3 is 13 amino acids. Germline CDR1 MNHEY, CDR2 SMNVEV (reference sequence). Trimming pared 2 bases from V and 5 bases from J, leaving 9 bases between. CDR3 loop: CASSLQGRTEAFF. CDR3 coding DNA: TGTGCCAGCAGTTTACAGGGGAGAACTGAAGCTTTCTTT.

There are a few counts of this clone. This chain uses TRBV7-2 with TRBJ2-1, with D uncertain. Germline V lookup: CDR1 SGHTA, CDR2 FQGNSA. This CDR3 is built from 16 residues. The ends were cut back, 5 bases at V and 7 bases at J, with 21 bases in the middle. CDR3 protein: CASSQQSGFLGNEQFF. Written as DNA, the CDR3 is TGTGCCAGCAGCCAACAATCGGGCTTCCTCGGGAATGAGCAGTTCTTC.

The gene calls are TRBV2 and TRBJ2-1; 8 bases are a match to TRBD1. The CDR3 is made up of 13 amino acids. Trimming removed 4 bases from V and 10 bases from J; junction bases left unmatched: 6. The germline V gene has CDR1 SNHLY and CDR2 FYNNEI. CDR3 sequence (DNA): TGTGCCAGCAGTGTCGAATACAGGGGGGAGCAGTTCTTC. Protein: CASSVEYRGEQFF.

This clone turned up a few times. The chain couples TRBV19 to TRBJ1-2; no definite D call. The V gene lost 8 bases and the J gene lost 0 bases, with 22 bases spanning the gap. CDR3 length: 17 residues. The germline V gene encodes CDR1 LNHDA and CDR2 SQIVND (reference sequence). Written as DNA, the CDR3 is TGTGCCAGTTCTCAGCCTGTCGCGCAGCTAGCTAACTATGGCTACACCTTC. Translating gives CASSQPVAQLANYGYTF.

The J gene is TRBJ1-5, the V gene TRBV29-1, with no clear D. This CDR3 spans 9 amino acids. Per germline, CDR1 SQVTM and CDR2 ANQGSEA. The CDR3 is CREGQPQHF. The DNA for the CDR3 is TGCAGGGAGGGCCAGCCCCAGCATTTT.